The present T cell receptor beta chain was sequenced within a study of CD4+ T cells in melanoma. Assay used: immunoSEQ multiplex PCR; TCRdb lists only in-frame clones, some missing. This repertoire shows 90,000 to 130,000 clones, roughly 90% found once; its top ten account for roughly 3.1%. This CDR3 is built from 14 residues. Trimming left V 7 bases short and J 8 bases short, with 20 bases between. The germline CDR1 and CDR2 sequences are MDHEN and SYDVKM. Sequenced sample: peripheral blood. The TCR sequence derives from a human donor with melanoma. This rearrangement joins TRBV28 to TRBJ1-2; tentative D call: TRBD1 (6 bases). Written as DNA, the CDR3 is TGTGCCAGCAATTCCGCTGGCCGGGGGCAGGGCTACACCTTC. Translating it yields CASNSAGRGQGYTF.